This T cell receptor (beta chain) was obtained from a study of blood T cell repertoires in COVID-19. This CDR3 is 16 amino acids long. V lost 0 bases and J lost 2; bases outside the gene matches: 3. The germline gives CDR1 GTSNPN, CDR2 SVGIG (reference sequence). The repertoire was sequenced with immunoSEQ multiplex PCR; TCRdb's copy has only in-frame clones and lacks some. The data contain over 250,000 clones, roughly nine tenths of them singletons. This clone was found once. The rearrangement joins TRBV30 to TRBJ2-5, with 13 bases identical to TRBD2. Sequences were obtained from PBMCs or T cells enriched from blood (not recorded which). This TCR was recovered from a man in his 60s who had recovered from COVID-19. In nucleotides, the CDR3 is TGTGCCTGGAGTGTAGGGACTAGCGGGGCGCAAGAGACCCAGTACTTC. This gives the protein CAWSVGTSGAQETQYF.